This is a list of T cell receptor beta chains from one sample in a study of tumor-infiltrating lymphocytes in primary liver carcinoma. One entry per CDR3 protein, called by TCRdb with MiXCR from the multiplex PCR reads. The sample gives 55,000 to 65,000 distinct CDR3 sequences, 71% of which show up once; 55% to 70% is in the top ten. The material sequenced was liver tumor tissue from sampling region 2. The source of these receptors is a man in his forties or fifties with primary liver carcinoma and hepatitis B virus infection. Each CDR3 is given without its conserved first and last residue.

TRBV10-3	TRBJ1-1	AISDHQNTEAF
TRBV6-5	TRBJ2-3	ASSYSLAGYTDTQY
TRBV6-6	TRBJ2-2	ASSRPWAKSGELF
TRBV5-6	TRBJ2-1	ASSLEAESYNEQF
TRBV11-2	TRBJ1-4	GSNKTPGGTNEKLS
TRBV11-3	TRBJ2-3	ASSIESGFTDTQY
TRBV10-3	TRBJ1-5	AISEYEGDRPQR
TRBV30	TRBJ2-1	AWNGVTGGRDNEQF
TRBV4-2	TRBJ2-6	ASSQESPALTGANVLT
TRBV4-1	TRBJ2-7	ASMPGTSGAYEKY
TRBV10-3	TRBJ1-3	ATSVSLASGNTIY
TRBV19	TRBJ1-2	ASIGWLQGAYYGYT
TRBV5-5	TRBJ2-3	ASRETCTYTDTQY
TRBV4-3	TRBJ2-1	ASNQGSSGSVF
TRBV28	TRBJ1-1	ASSLPGQMNTETS
TRBV5-1	TRBJ2-1	TSSFLAGRNERF
TRBV5-4	TRBJ2-1	ASSPTLGLAAEQF
TRBV6-2/TRBV6-3	TRBJ2-6	TSSYSISGANVVT
TRBV4-3	TRBJ2-5	ASNQEMGIAGVVGGEGTQY
TRBV6-5	TRBJ2-7	ASPSRTGYKEQY
TRBV7-9	TRBJ2-2	ASSLEGADGELL
TRBV11-2	TRBJ2-5	ASCRTPGGRKETQY
TRBV30	TRBJ2-1	AWSPLNEQF
TRBV6-1	TRBJ2-2	ASTEWARGPNTGELF
TRBV29-1	TRBJ2-2	SVGLASAGELF
TRBV6-5	TRBJ1-2	ASSYGVNCGYT
TRBV11-2	TRBJ2-5	PNSQTPGGGKGTQY
TRBV6-1	TRBJ1-2	ASSVTGNANYGYT
TRBV5-1	TRBJ2-7	ASSLSGSGSEEY
TRBV11-1	TRBJ2-1	ASSFGTDNEQF
TRBV7-9	TRBJ2-2	ASSFTTGELF
TRBV6-5	TRBJ2-1	ASTYGSNFDNEQF
TRBV29-1	TRBJ2-7	SARDWSYEQY
TRBV11-2	TRBJ2-5	ASSQTPGGGRGTQY
TRBV7-9	TRBJ2-1	ASSPYRRDSYSYNGQF
TRBV12-3/TRBV12-4	TRBJ1-1	ASSPLRTEAF
TRBV11-2	TRBJ2-7	ASIASTDKQY
TRBV4-3	TRBJ1-2	ASSQGQQLYGYT
TRBV4-2	TRBJ2-3	ASNQVALPAGATDTQY
TRBV29-1	TRBJ2-1	SVRQSGNEQF
TRBV4-3	TRBJ2-6	ASSQDGSGRGANILS
TRBV14	TRBJ2-7	ASSLRALPAEQY
TRBV12-3/TRBV12-4	TRBJ2-3	ASSLQEASGSVGQY
TRBV4-3	TRBJ2-1	ASSQDFDSYNEQF
TRBV11-2	TRBJ2-5	AGGQTPGGGKEAQY
TRBV24-1	TRBJ2-1	ATTSEARYDEQF
TRBV11-2	TRBJ2-3	TRSASTDTRY
TRBV5-1	TRBJ2-3	ASSSTGGERDTQY
TRBV12-3/TRBV12-4	TRBJ1-6	ASILSGAGTPLH
TRBV11-2	TRBJ2-7	ASSLRWTWENVQY
TRBV11-2	TRBJ2-5	ANSLTAGGSGEAQY
TRBV29-1	TRBJ2-5	SVERGGETQY
TRBV4-1	TRBJ2-7	ASSQGQCGTYEQY
TRBV19	TRBJ1-2	ASSPTGGNYGYT
TRBV6-2/TRBV6-3	TRBJ2-7	TSSPQSGRADYDQY
TRBV28	TRBJ2-5	ASSLPTGRYETQY
TRBV6-1	TRBJ2-1	ASRVGTGRYNEQF
TRBV10-2	TRBJ2-7	ATYTTGGTYEQY
TRBV12-3/TRBV12-4	TRBJ1-2	ASSLGTEPYGYT
TRBV11-2	TRBJ2-3	ASSFGRFSEKSN